This TCR beta chain originates from a study of PD-L1 blockade in urothelial cancer. At the level of the study: Atezolizumab, begun by patients around 2014, was given at 1,200 mg intravenously every 3 weeks. Of prior chemotherapy regimens, patients had received between 0 and 3. Most patients, about 90% of the roughly 29, were males with bladder-origin cancer.

This clone was counted once. Measured with immunoSEQ multiplex PCR; TCRdb has only the in-frame clones, and not every one. The sample includes more than 75,000 clones, 84% of them seen just once. Time point noted: pretreatment peripheral blood. V was pared by 9 bases and J by 0 bases, with 12 bases between. The CDR3 contains 14 residues. From germline, CDR1 is ENHRY and CDR2 SYGVKD. The sequence derives from a man aged 60-69 years with urothelial cancer. The chain carries TRBV10-3 and TRBJ1-3; D is perhaps TRBD1 (5 bases). Specimen: PBMCs, collected around atezolizumab (anti-PD-L1) treatment. CDR3 sequence (DNA): TGTGCCATAGCGACAGTCCTCTCTGGAAACACCATATATTTT. Amino acid sequence: CAIATVLSGNTIYF.